These 26 T cell receptor beta chains came from one sample sequenced in a study of cytomegalovirus exposure and HLA in healthy donors. It was with 60 Vbeta and 13 Jbeta primers that the PCR ran. Repertoires were generated with immunoSEQ multiplex PCR, while TCRdb's copy carries only in-frame clones and drops some. The repertoire consists of fewer than 200,000 clones, with approximately 78% occurring once and the leading ten covering about 0.77%. Sequencing was carried out using PBMCs. Receptors were obtained from a woman under 30 in good health and CMV-seronegative.

The chain has TRBV19 and TRBJ1-5; TRBD1 matches 8 bases. CDR1 and CDR2 from the germline V gene are LNHDA and SQIVND (reference sequence). The CDR3 consists of 14 residues. The junction had 6 bases not matched to a gene; V was cut back by 7 bases and J by 4 bases. The CDR3 spells CASTGQGQNQPQHF. The CDR3 DNA is TGTGCCAGTACAGGACAGGGTCAAAATCAGCCCCAGCATTTT.

This clone has just a few counts. The V gene is TRBV5-5, the J gene TRBJ1-5; TRBD1 agrees at 8 bases. The germline V gene has CDR1 SGHKS and CDR2 YYEKEE (reference sequence). V lost 1 base, J lost 0 bases, and 15 bases stayed unmatched. The CDR3 has 20 amino acids. The CDR3 bases are TGTGCCAGCAGCTTGAAGTTGGTCGTAGGGACAGGCTATAGCAATCAGCCCCAGCATTTT. It yields the protein CASSLKLVVGTGYSNQPQHF.

The rearrangement uses TRBV6-1 and TRBJ2-3; the D gene is possibly TRBD2 (7 bases). Between the trimmed V and J ends, which lost 6 bases and 4 bases, there was a span of 17 bases. The V gene's germline CDR1 is MNHNS and CDR2 SASEGT. The CDR3 runs 15 residues. DNA of the CDR3: TGTGCCAGCAGAGCCGGGGGGCGTAAAGCAGATACGCAGTATTTT. As protein: CASRAGGRKADTQYF.

The chain combines TRBV19 with TRBJ1-3; no definite D call. Germline-derived CDR1 and CDR2 are LNHDA and SQIVND (reference sequence). CDR3 length: 13 amino acids. The V end was cut by 8 bases, the J end by 2 bases, with 10 bases between. Here the CDR3 DNA reads TGTGCCAGTGGGAGGTCCCCTGGAAACACCATATATTTT. Its protein is CASGRSPGNTIYF.

V usage is TRBV5-1 and J usage is TRBJ1-5; no firm D call. Germline V gene lookup returns CDR1 SGHRS and CDR2 YFSETQ. The CDR3 runs to 15 residues. V dropped 0 bases and J dropped 3 bases, with 10 bases sitting between them. In DNA form, the CDR3 reads TGCGCCAGCAGCTTGGCCCCAGGCTCCAATCAGCCCCAGCATTTT. It codes for CASSLAPGSNQPQHF.

The chain is built from TRBV4-1 and TRBJ2-1; perhaps TRBD2 as D (5 bases). Trimming removed 2 bases from V and 2 bases from J, with 10 bases in between. CDR1 is MGHRA, CDR2 YSYEKL, per germline. CDR3 length: 15 residues. CDR3 nucleotide sequence: TGCGCCAGCAGCCAATACGGGGAGCCCTACAATGAGCAGTTCTTC. This codes for CASSQYGEPYNEQFF.

V and J are TRBV5-1 and TRBJ2-6; 12 bases align to TRBD1. Germline values: CDR1 SGHRS, CDR2 YFSETQ. The CDR3 covers 21 residues. With 0 bases clipped from V and 0 bases from J, the junction kept 10 bases outside the gene matches. CDR3 amino acids: CASSLAGTGGGVPSGANVLTF. DNA of the CDR3: TGCGCCAGCAGCTTGGCCGGGACAGGGGGCGGAGTTCCCTCTGGGGCCAACGTCCTGACTTTC.

The chain combines TRBV28 with TRBJ2-1, with 9 positions matching TRBD2. Germline CDR1 and CDR2: MDHEN and SYDVKM. The V and J ends lost 6 bases and 3 bases, in that order; junction bases with no gene match: 6. This CDR3 region has 15 residues. The CDR3 DNA reads as TGTGCCAGCAGACCGAGCGGGAGGATCTACAATGAGCAGTTCTTC. The encoded protein is CASRPSGRIYNEQFF.

The chain uses TRBV27 and TRBJ2-7; 8 bases align to TRBD2. V lost 5 bases to trimming and J lost 6 bases; unmatched junction nucleotides: 15. The CDR3 runs 16 residues. Germline CDR1 reads MNHEY; CDR2 reads SMNVEV (reference sequence). DNA for the CDR3: TGTGCCAGCAGTCCCTTTGAGCGAGCGGGAGCAATCGAGCAGTACTTC. Amino acids: CASSPFERAGAIEQYF.

This clone was picked up a small number of times. This chain links TRBV5-1 with TRBJ1-2, with 12 bases that match TRBD1. This CDR3 is 17 amino acids long. Germline values: CDR1 SGHRS, CDR2 YFSETQ. The trim removed 4 bases at V and 0 bases at J, leaving 7 bases unmatched. CDR3 sequence: CASSEGTGGSTNYGYTF. The CDR3 nucleotides are TGCGCCAGCAGCGAGGGGACAGGGGGCTCTACTAACTATGGCTACACCTTC.

V and J are TRBV30 and TRBJ2-7; tentatively, D is TRBD1 (5 bases). This CDR3 has 12 amino acids. The germline V gene has CDR1 GTSNPN and CDR2 SVGIG (reference sequence). The V gene lost 5 bases and the J gene lost 6 bases, with 14 bases spanning the gap. CDR3 amino acids: CAWSGGRGEQYF. In nucleotides, the CDR3 is TGTGCCTGGTCTGGCGGTAGGGGCGAGCAGTACTTC. The whole variable domain, filled in from reference TRBV30 and TRBJ2-7, reads SQTIHQWPATLVQPVGSPLSLECTVEGTSNPNLYWYRQAAGRGLQLLFYSVGIGQISSEVPQNLSASRPQDRQFILSSKKLLLSDSGFYLCAWSGGRGEQYFGPGTRLTVT.

The chain has TRBV4-2 and TRBJ2-5; 12 nucleotides line up with TRBD1. Germline V gives CDR1 LGHNA, CDR2 YNFKEQ. The CDR3 sequence is 16 residues long. V shed 7 bases and J 4 bases; nucleotides not matched to a gene: 10. The CDR3 region has the DNA TGTGCCAGCAAACCGGGACAGGGGGCGAGAATAGAGACCCAGTACTTC. Amino acid sequence: CASKPGQGARIETQYF.

The chain links TRBV19 to TRBJ1-4, with D maybe TRBD1 (6 bases). CDR1 is LNHDA and CDR2 is SQIVND in the germline V gene (reference sequence). V was pared by 6 bases and J by 8 bases, with 16 bases between. CDR3 size: 14 residues. CDR3 nucleotides: TGTGCCAGTAGCCACCTGGGGGGGGCAGAAAAACTGTTTTTT. Its protein is CASSHLGGAEKLFF.

The chain uses TRBV19 and TRBJ1-2; 8 nucleotides line up with TRBD1. The germline CDR1 and CDR2 sequences are LNHDA and SQIVND (reference sequence). This CDR3 contains 15 residues. Germline trimming cut 9 bases from V and 4 bases from J; bases unmatched to any gene: 13. The CDR3 DNA reads as TGTGCCAGCCAAACCGGACAGGGCCCTCTCTATGGCTACACCTTC. It yields the protein CASQTGQGPLYGYTF. The full variable domain, rest sourced from reference TRBV19 and TRBJ1-2, is DGGITQSPKYLFRKEGQNVTLSCEQNLNHDAMYWYRQDPGQGLRLIYYSQIVNDFQKGDIAEGYSVSREKKESFPLTVTSAQKNPTAFYLCASQTGQGPLYGYTFGSGTRLTVV.

The CDR3 protein is CAISEGLALPYNEQFF. Here the CDR3 DNA reads TGTGCCATCAGTGAGGGACTAGCGCTCCCTTACAATGAGCAGTTCTTC. The rearrangement joins TRBV10-3 to TRBJ2-1; 9 bases are a match to TRBD2. The CDR3 loop spans 16 amino acids. Germline assignment: CDR1 ENHRY and CDR2 SYGVKD. V trimming: 2 bases; J trimming: 4 bases; junction bases outside the gene matches: 6.

This clone was detected only once. V usage is TRBV6-5 and J usage is TRBJ1-2, with unresolved D. The CDR3 has 13 residues. V shed 2 bases and J shed 6 bases, with 10 bases lying between them. Germline CDR1 and CDR2: MNHEY and SVGAGI. In DNA form, the CDR3 reads TGTGCCAGCAGTTACAGTACAGAAAATGGCTACACCTTC. Its translation: CASSYSTENGYTF.

CDR3 sequence: CAWSSGLASGGEQFF. CDR3 coding DNA: TGTGCCTGGAGCTCGGGCCTCGCCTCCGGGGGTGAGCAGTTCTTC. The chain uses TRBV30 and TRBJ2-1; D is perhaps TRBD2 (6 bases). The length of the CDR3 is 15 residues. Germline values: CDR1 GTSNPN, CDR2 SVGIG (reference sequence). The V end lost 3 bases, the J end lost 9 bases, and 21 bases lay between the germline ends.

The V call is TRBV7-9, the J call TRBJ1-2; 7 nucleotides line up with TRBD1. Germline loops: CDR1 SEHNR, CDR2 FQNEAQ (reference sequence). Trimming cost V 4 bases and J 8 bases; bases outside gene matches: 7. The CDR3 runs to 13 residues. This CDR3 is CASSSPDRAGYTF. CDR3 DNA: TGTGCCAGCAGCTCCCCCGACAGGGCAGGCTACACCTTC. The whole variable domain, remainder taken from reference TRBV7-9 and TRBJ1-2, is DTGVSQNPRHKITKRGQNVTFRCDPISEHNRLYWYRQTLGQGPEFLTYFQNEAQLEKSRLLSDRFSAERPKGSFSTLEIQRTEQGDSAMYLCASSSPDRAGYTFGSGTRLTVV.

This clone turned up a few times. The chain combines TRBV7-2 with TRBJ2-3, with 7 bases matching TRBD2. This CDR3 is built from 14 residues. Germline values: CDR1 SGHTA, CDR2 FQGNSA. The ends lost 1 base at V and 4 bases at J; junction bases unmatched: 2. CDR3 coding DNA: TGTGCCAGCAGCTTAGAGGCGGGAGCAGATACGCAGTATTTT. It translates to CASSLEAGADTQYF.

This chain uses TRBV5-6 with TRBJ2-1, with 11 nucleotides matching TRBD2. Germline V gene lookup returns CDR1 SGHDT and CDR2 YYEEEE. V dropped 3 bases and J dropped 8; count of bases not matched to a gene: 10. CDR3 length: 16 amino acids. CDR3 loop: CASSSVTSGRSDEQFF. The CDR3 region has the DNA TGTGCCAGCAGCTCCGTCACTAGCGGGAGATCAGATGAGCAGTTCTTC.

This clone was found a few times. The gene calls are TRBV25-1 and TRBJ2-1; TRBD2 matches at 13 bases. The V segment lost 2 bases and the J segment 3 bases; nucleotides outside the gene matches: 1. Germline V gene data show CDR1 as MGHDK and CDR2 as SYGVNS. The CDR3 consists of 16 residues. The CDR3: CASSERLAGGYNEQFF. The CDR3 DNA reads TGTGCCAGCAGTGAAAGACTAGCGGGAGGCTACAATGAGCAGTTCTTC.

The chain is built from TRBV12-2 and TRBJ1-2; the table names TRBD1, a call not compared with the DNA. TRBV12-2 has pseudogene status. The CDR3 extends over 15 amino acids. The CDR3 nucleotides are TGTGCAAGTCGATGCACCCACAGGGGAGAATGGGGCTACACCTTC. It encodes CASRCTHRGEWGYTF.

V and J are TRBV19 and TRBJ2-7, with 9 bases lining up with TRBD2. Germline V lookup: CDR1 LNHDA, CDR2 SQIVND (reference sequence). V was clipped by 3 bases and J by 2 bases; unmatched bases: 8. This CDR3 has 16 amino acids. DNA of the CDR3: TGTGCCAGTAGTATTTCCGGGACTAGCTTAACCTACGAGCAGTACTTC. Its protein is CASSISGTSLTYEQYF.

The chain joins TRBV6-4 to TRBJ2-1, with D possibly TRBD2 on 6 matching bases. CDR1 is MRHNA, CDR2 SNTAGT, per germline. The CDR3 totals 13 residues. V lost 4 bases, J lost 5 bases, and 9 bases lay in between. This CDR3 is CASSAERDNEQFF. The CDR3 DNA reads TGTGCCAGCAGTGCCGAGCGGGACAATGAGCAGTTCTTC.

The V and J genes are TRBV19 and TRBJ2-3, with 8 bases fitting TRBD1. Germline CDR1 and CDR2: LNHDA and SQIVND (reference sequence). After removal of 6 bases from V and 0 bases from J, the junction contained 8 bases not matched to a gene. The CDR3 consists of 16 residues. For the CDR3, the DNA is TGTGCCAGTAGACGGATTGGGACAGGTAGCACAGATACGCAGTATTTT. It encodes CASRRIGTGSTDTQYF.

The genes are TRBV28 and TRBJ1-3; D may be TRBD1 (6 bases). The ends were cut back, 6 bases at V and 0 bases at J, with 12 bases in the middle. This CDR3 has 15 residues. Germline V gene sequence: CDR1 MDHEN, CDR2 SYDVKM. CDR3 in amino acids: CASRPRGGSGNTIYF. CDR3 sequence (DNA): TGTGCCAGCAGACCTAGGGGGGGCTCTGGAAACACCATATATTTT.